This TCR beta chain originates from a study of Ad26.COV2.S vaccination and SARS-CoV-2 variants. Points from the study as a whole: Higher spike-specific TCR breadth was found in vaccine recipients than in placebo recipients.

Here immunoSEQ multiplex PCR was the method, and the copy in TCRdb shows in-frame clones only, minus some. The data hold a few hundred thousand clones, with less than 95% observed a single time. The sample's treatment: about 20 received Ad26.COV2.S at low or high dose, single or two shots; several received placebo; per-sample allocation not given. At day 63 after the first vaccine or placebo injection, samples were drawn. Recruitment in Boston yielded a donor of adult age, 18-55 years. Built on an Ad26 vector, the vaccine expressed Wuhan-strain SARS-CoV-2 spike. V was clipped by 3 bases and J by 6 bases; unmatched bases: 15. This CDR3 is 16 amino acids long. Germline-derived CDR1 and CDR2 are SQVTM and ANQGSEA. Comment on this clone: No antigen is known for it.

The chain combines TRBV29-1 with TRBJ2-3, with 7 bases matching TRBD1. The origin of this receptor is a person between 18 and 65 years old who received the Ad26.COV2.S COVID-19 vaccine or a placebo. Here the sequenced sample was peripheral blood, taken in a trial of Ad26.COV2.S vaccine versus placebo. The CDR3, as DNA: TGCAGCGTTGACGGTAGTCAGGGGGAACACCCGGATACGCAGTATTTT. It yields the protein CSVDGSQGEHPDTQYF.